The clone carrying this T cell receptor beta chain was observed many times. Its target is unknown. Template input was genomic DNA from bulk tumor (600 ng per sample). Multiple widely separated biopsies were taken from each primary tumor at surgery. Patients underwent curative surgery for untreated, newly diagnosed non-small cell lung cancer. There were about 14 donors in total. They were all newly diagnosed non-small cell lung cancer patients undergoing surgery with curative intent. The data derive from a study of immune heterogeneity within non-small cell lung tumors. The wider study: In total, the tumors were 4 squamous cell carcinomas, roughly ten non-squamous carcinomas and 1 not otherwise specified. Study-wide points: The study found high-frequency T-cell receptor beta clonotypes largely distinct between individual patients. Identical dominant CDR3 beta clonotypes were found recurring across a patient's tumor sites, along with site-unique high-frequency clones.

The TCR beta CDR3 region underwent multiplex PCR amplification with 32 V and 13 J primers. From the multiplex PCR reads, TCRdb called clonotypes with MiXCR, one entry per CDR3 protein. The top ten hold about 4% of the sample, which has roughly 14,000 distinct CDR3 sequences, over 25% seen once. J gave up 7 bases and V 2 bases, and 5 bases lay outside the gene matches. CDR3 length equals 15 residues. CDR1 is SGHAT, CDR2 FQNNGV, per germline. The V gene is TRBV11-2, the J gene TRBJ1-6; TRBD1 agrees at 7 bases. This TCR derives from a middle-aged man with non-small cell lung cancer. The sample comprised lung tumor tissue. The CDR3 DNA reads as TGTGCCAGCAGCTTATCACCGGGACAGAATTCACCCCTCCACTTT. This translates into CASSLSPGQNSPLHF.